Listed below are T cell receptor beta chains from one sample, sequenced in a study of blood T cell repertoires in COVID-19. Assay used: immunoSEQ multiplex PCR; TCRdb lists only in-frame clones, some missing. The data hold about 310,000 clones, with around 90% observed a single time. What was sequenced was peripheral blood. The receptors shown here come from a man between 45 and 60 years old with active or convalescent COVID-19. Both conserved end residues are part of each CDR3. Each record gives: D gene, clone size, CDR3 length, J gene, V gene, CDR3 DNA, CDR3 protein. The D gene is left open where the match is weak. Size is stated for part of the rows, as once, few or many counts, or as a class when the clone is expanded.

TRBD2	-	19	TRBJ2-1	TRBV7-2	TGTGCCAGCAGCTTAATGCTAGCGGGGGGATTTAGCTCCTACAATGAGCAGTTCTTC	CASSLMLAGGFSSYNEQFF
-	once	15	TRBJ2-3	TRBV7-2	TGTGCCAGCAGCTCCTCAGGTTATAGCACAGATACGCAGTATTTT	CASSSSGYSTDTQYF
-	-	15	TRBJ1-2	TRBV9	TGTGCCAGCAGCGCCCCGATCGGACACGGCTATGGCTACACCTTC	CASSAPIGHGYGYTF
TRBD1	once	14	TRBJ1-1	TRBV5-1	TGCGCCAGCAGCTTAGCACAGGGGGCGACTGAAGCTTTCTTT	CASSLAQGATEAFF
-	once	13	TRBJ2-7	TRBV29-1	TGCAGCGTTCCAAAGGACAGCTCCTACGAGCAGTACTTC	CSVPKDSSYEQYF
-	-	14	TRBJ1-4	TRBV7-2	TGTGCCAGCAGCTTAGCAGGGGAGGAAGAAAAACTGTTTTTT	CASSLAGEEEKLFF
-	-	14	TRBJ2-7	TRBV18	TGTGCCAGCTCACCACCGAGCCTCCCCTACGAGCAGTACTTC	CASSPPSLPYEQYF
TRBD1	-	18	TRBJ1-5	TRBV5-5	TGTGCCAGCAGCTTGGCTGGGGACAGCCGAATTAGCAATCAGCCCCAGCATTTT	CASSLAGDSRISNQPQHF
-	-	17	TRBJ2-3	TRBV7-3	TGTGCCAGCAGCCCCTCTAAGGGGTTCAGTAGCACAGATACGCAGTATTTT	CASSPSKGFSSTDTQYF
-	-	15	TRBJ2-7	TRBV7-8	TGTGCCAGCAGCTTAGAAAGACTTCCTCGGGGGGAGCAGTACTTC	CASSLERLPRGEQYF
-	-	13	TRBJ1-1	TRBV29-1	TGCAGCGTTGCCCGACTGGAGAACACTGAAGCTTTCTTT	CSVARLENTEAFF
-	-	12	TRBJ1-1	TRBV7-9	TGTGCCAGCAGCTGGGGAGTGACTGAAGCTTTCTTT	CASSWGVTEAFF
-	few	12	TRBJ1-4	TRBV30	TGTGCCTGGAGTGTTCTGCGGGAAAAACTGTTTTTT	CAWSVLREKLFF
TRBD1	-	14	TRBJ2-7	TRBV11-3	TGTGCCAGCAGCTTTGGACAGGTGTCCTACGAGCAGTACTTC	CASSFGQVSYEQYF
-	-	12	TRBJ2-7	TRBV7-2	TGTGCCAGCAGCAACGGGAAACAGAAGCAGTACTTC	CASSNGKQKQYF
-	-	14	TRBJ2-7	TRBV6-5	TGTGCCAGCAGTTACGTACCAGACGGGGTCGAGCAGTACTTC	CASSYVPDGVEQYF
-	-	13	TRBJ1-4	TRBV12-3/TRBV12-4	TGTGCCAGCAGTTTCGCCCAGGGTGAAAAACTGTTTTTT	CASSFAQGEKLFF
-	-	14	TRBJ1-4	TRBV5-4	TGTGCCAGCAGCCCCGGGACATCCTCTGAAAAACTGTTTTTT	CASSPGTSSEKLFF
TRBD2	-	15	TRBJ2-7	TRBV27	TGTGCCAGCAGTTCCCTAGCGGGAGGAGACTACGAGCAGTACTTC	CASSSLAGGDYEQYF
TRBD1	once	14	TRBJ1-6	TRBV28	TGTGCCAGCAGTCTACAGGGGGCTAATTCACCCCTCCACTTT	CASSLQGANSPLHF
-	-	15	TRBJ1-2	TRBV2	TGTGCCAGCAGTGTTTTAAGGGGCGCGCACTATGGCTACACCTTC	CASSVLRGAHYGYTF
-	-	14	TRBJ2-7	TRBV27	TGTGCCAGCAGTTTCCAGCCCTATGTGAGGGAGCAGTACTTC	CASSFQPYVREQYF
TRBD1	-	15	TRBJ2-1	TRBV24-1	TGTGCCACCAGTGATCCCGGGACAGGGGACAATGAGCAGTTCTTC	CATSDPGTGDNEQFF
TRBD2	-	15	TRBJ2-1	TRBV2	TGTGCCAGTGCCCCTAGCGGGAGCACGGGGGATGAGCAGTTCTTC	CASAPSGSTGDEQFF
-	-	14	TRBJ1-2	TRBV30	TGTGCCTGGACCCACCTCCGGGGGACCTATGGCTACACCTTC	CAWTHLRGTYGYTF
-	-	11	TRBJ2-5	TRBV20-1	TGCAGTGCTGACAGGAGGGAGACCCAGTACTTC	CSADRRETQYF
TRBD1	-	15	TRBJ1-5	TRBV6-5	TGTGCCAGCAGTCGGGACAGGGGTGAAAATCAGCCCCAGCATTTT	CASSRDRGENQPQHF
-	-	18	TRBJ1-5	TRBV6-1	TGTGCCAGCAGTGAATACCAGGGCGCCTTGGGTAGCAATCAGCCCCAGCATTTT	CASSEYQGALGSNQPQHF
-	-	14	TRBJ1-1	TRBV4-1	TGCGCCAGCCACACATCTCAGGGGAACACTGAAGCTTTCTTT	CASHTSQGNTEAFF
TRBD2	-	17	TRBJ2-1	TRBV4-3	TGCGCCAGCAGCCAAACTAGCGGGGGGGCGTCCTACAATGAGCAGTTCTTC	CASSQTSGGASYNEQFF
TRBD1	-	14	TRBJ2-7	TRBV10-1	TGCGCCAGCAGACGAGGGACAGCAGACTTGGAGCAGTACTTC	CASRRGTADLEQYF
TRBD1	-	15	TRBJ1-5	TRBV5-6	TGTGCCAGCAGCTTGGGCGGACAGGGCAATCAGCCCCAGCATTTT	CASSLGGQGNQPQHF
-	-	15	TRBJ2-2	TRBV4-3	TGCGCCAGCAGCCAAAATAGGGGGAGTGCCGGGGAGCTGTTTTTT	CASSQNRGSAGELFF
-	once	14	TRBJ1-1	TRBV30	TGTGCCTGGAGGGGGACTCAAATCTTCACTGAAGCTTTCTTT	CAWRGTQIFTEAFF
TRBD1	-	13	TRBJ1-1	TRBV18	TGTGCCAGCTCACAGACAGGGATCCCTGAAGCTTTCTTT	CASSQTGIPEAFF
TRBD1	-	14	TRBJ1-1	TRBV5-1	TGCGCCAGCAGTTCCGGGACAGGGAACACTGAAGCTTTCTTT	CASSSGTGNTEAFF
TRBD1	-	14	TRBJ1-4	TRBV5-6	TGTGCCAGCAGCATTGGGACAGTGGGGGAAAAACTGTTTTTT	CASSIGTVGEKLFF
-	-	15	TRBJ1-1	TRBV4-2	TGTGCCAGCAGCCAAGATTGGGGGGTGAACACTGAAGCTTTCTTT	CASSQDWGVNTEAFF